This T cell receptor (beta chain) stems from a study of cytomegalovirus exposure and HLA in healthy donors. The V and J ends lost 5 bases and 7 bases, in that order; junction bases with no gene match: 12. This CDR3 is built from 15 residues. Germline CDR1 and CDR2: SGHTA and FQGNSA. This clone appeared a single time. A multiplex PCR was run with 60 Vbeta primers and 13 Jbeta primers. The data were produced by immunoSEQ multiplex PCR, yet TCRdb's version contains in-frame clones alone and is incomplete. Here the sample spans roughly 160,000 clones, 85% being singletons. This clonotype was obtained from a man between 25 and 39 years old in good health and CMV-seropositive. The V and J genes are TRBV7-2 and TRBJ1-1; 8 nucleotides line up with TRBD1. Sequencing used PBMCs. CDR3 residues: CASSTPQGAWGEAFF. The CDR3 DNA is TGTGCCAGCAGCACACCCCAGGGGGCGTGGGGTGAAGCTTTCTTT.